This T cell receptor beta chain was recovered during a study of blood T cells in healthy people across ages (dated by TCRdb to 2014 to 2015). Turning to the overall study: Template switching captured roughly one uniquely barcoded TCR beta cDNA molecule per two T cells in model experiments. Two additional independent replicas of 1 million unique cDNA reads from the same blood draw were analyzed for two donors (one aged 18 to 30 and one aged 80 or older). Four age groups were formed from the donors: young (average approximately 15 years), middle-aged (just under 40), aged (approximately 60) and long-lived (82). Using deep sequencing normalized with unique cDNA molecular identifiers, the study measured how TCR beta repertoire diversity changes with age. To avoid experimental bias, donors of different ages were spread randomly across the sequencing lanes.

Only a few counts were recorded for this clonotype. The specificity of this receptor is unknown. Within one base of it there is no much larger clone, and no base qualities were kept. Systemically healthy Caucasian individuals from Russia, over 30 in total and aged about 6 to 100 years, were included as donors. Roughly 10 milliliters of peripheral blood were collected from each donor into EDTA-treated Vacutainer tubes. Ficoll-Paque density-gradient centrifugation was used to isolate PBMCs, with at least 6 million per sample. Total RNA was extracted from PBMCs with Trizol reagent, with at least 5 micrograms obtained per sample. The percentages of naive CD45RAhigh/CD27high T cells were determined by flow cytometry on a PBMC aliquot from every donor. Receptors were amplified or captured by 5' RACE. A second about 7 to 12 cycle PCR used a sample-barcoded 5' primer and a J-beta primer mix. A unique molecular identifier was introduced onto each TCR beta cDNA molecule by a template-switch 5' adaptor carrying 12 random nucleotides. Each sample yielded at least 2.5 million CDR3-containing paired-end reads. All of the RNA was converted into first-strand cDNA using the Mint cDNA synthesis kit, with a TRBC-specific oligonucleotide serving as the primer. Following uracil-DNA glycosylase treatment, a first 18-cycle PCR with universal primers M1SS and BC2_uni_R was performed on all cDNA. The published analysis was carried out like this. For normalization, 1 million high-quality reads were randomly selected from each sample, with every read carrying a distinct molecular identifier. Reads with shared molecular identifiers were discarded instead of being binned into consensus sequences. CDR3 identification, clonotype clustering and error correction used MiTCR with a Q25 quality threshold and the strictest error-elimination algorithm. A nonparametric unseen species model with Euler transformation was used to estimate a lower bound on total TCR beta diversity. TCRdb trimmed public reads at Q25 via fastp, called clones via MiXCR and kept in-frame beta chains. CDR3 protein sequences are deduplicated, and each keeps its most common genes and DNA. None of the V and J calls come from the authors' own analysis; TCRdb made them. This sample has around 1,800,000 distinct CDR3 sequences in its table, and roughly two fifths of those were observed once. Under 25% of the sample lies in the top ten.

V loses 1 base of germline sequence and J loses 2 bases, and the interval between the two ends is 12 bases. From cysteine to phenylalanine, the CDR3 is 15 amino acids long. Kept here is only the CDR3 DNA, which spans 45 bases and is read in frame from base 1. The CDR1 and CDR2 encoded by the germline V gene are MGHRA and YSYEKL. The study at large found these results: Compared with the aged group, the long-lived group had more naive CD4+ T cells, fewer expanded clones and increased TCR diversity, suggesting age selection. Estimates of total diversity based on one million sequenced T cells were regarded as lower bounds and as underestimates. Observed TCR beta diversity per million T cells fell roughly linearly with age, and a significant reduction was already apparent by age roughly 40. The CMV infection status of donors was not known, potentially confounding age-related changes in expanded clonotypes. Observed TCR beta diversity correlated strongly with the percentage of naive T cells measured by flow cytometry. Conclusive comparison of naive and antigen-experienced compartments was prevented by the profiling of bulk unsorted PBMCs.

The sequenced sample was blood. This TCR was sampled from a human donor in good health. The sequence is built from TRBV4-1 and TRBJ2-7; the D gene cannot be resolved reliably. The DNA is as follows: TGCGCCAGCAGCCAAGGCGGCACAGCCACCTACGAGCAGTACTTC. Its translation is CASSQGGTATYEQYF.